These 17 T cell receptor beta chains share one sample of origin, sequenced in a study of blood T cell repertoires in COVID-19. Sequencing was performed with immunoSEQ multiplex PCR; in TCRdb, only in-frame clones are kept and a portion is missing. The sample has about 120,000 clones, around 84% seen once. Source material: PBMCs or T cells enriched from blood (not recorded which). Every receptor here comes from a woman aged 25 to 45 who had recovered from COVID-19.

The chain links TRBV19 to TRBJ1-5; D remains unclear. The germline V and J ends were trimmed by 5 bases and 3 bases, with 11 bases remaining between them. In germline, CDR1 is LNHDA, CDR2 SQIVND (reference sequence). CDR3 size: 14 residues. CDR3 bases: TGTGCCAGTAGTTTCGGCACAGCCAATCAGCCCCAGCATTTT. This encodes CASSFGTANQPQHF.

The table lists this clone with a few counts. The CDR3 region has the DNA TGTGCCAGCAGTGCCCTAGCGGGAGGCGCCGGGGAGCTGTTTTTT. Translated: CASSALAGGAGELFF. The chain joins TRBV25-1 to TRBJ2-2; the match to TRBD2 covers 11 bases. After removal of 4 bases from V and 6 bases from J, the junction contained 4 bases not matched to a gene. Germline V gene sequence: CDR1 MGHDK, CDR2 SYGVNS. The CDR3 extends over 15 amino acids.

This chain uses TRBV14 with TRBJ2-7; D is uncertain. Germline V gene sequence: CDR1 SGHDN, CDR2 FVKESK. Deletions cut 4 bases from V and 0 bases from J, with 13 bases between. This CDR3 comprises 15 residues. The chain's CDR3 is CASSPSSVISYEQYF. The CDR3 region has the DNA TGTGCCAGCAGCCCGTCTTCCGTTATCTCCTACGAGCAGTACTTC. Using reference TRBV14 and TRBJ2-7 for the parts outside the CDR3, the full variable domain is EAGVTQFPSHSVIEKGQTVTLRCDPISGHDNLYWYRRVMGKEIKFLLHFVKESKQDESGMPNNRFLAERTGGTYSTLKVQPAELEDSGVYFCASSPSSVISYEQYFGPGTRLTVT.

For the CDR3, the DNA is TGCGCCAGCAGCTGGACTAGCGGGAGACCCGGGGAGCTGTTTTTT. Amino acids: CASSWTSGRPGELFF. The rearrangement uses TRBV5-1 and TRBJ2-2, with TRBD2 matching over 13 bases. CDR1 is SGHRS, CDR2 YFSETQ, per germline. V lost 3 bases to trimming and J lost 6 bases; unmatched junction nucleotides: 2. The CDR3 runs to 15 residues. The complete variable domain, with remaining parts taken from reference TRBV5-1 and TRBJ2-2, reads KAGVTQTPRYLIKTRGQQVTLSCSPISGHRSVSWYQQTPGQGLQFLFEYFSETQRNKGNFPGRFSGRQFSNSRSEMNVSTLELGDSALYLCASSWTSGRPGELFFGEGSRLTVL.

This clone was seen a single time. The gene calls are TRBV5-4 and TRBJ1-2; D is perhaps TRBD1 (5 bases). The CDR3 extends over 17 amino acids. V gave up 4 bases and J gave up 6 bases, with 25 bases separating them. From germline, CDR1 is SGHNT and CDR2 YYREEE (reference sequence). The CDR3 DNA reads as TGTGCCAGCAGCCCCACGGGGGGGTGGGGTGTTTCGGATGGCTACACCTTC. Translation gives CASSPTGGWGVSDGYTF.

This clone was detected only a few times. This chain uses TRBV19 with TRBJ1-2; 7 bases match TRBD1. V dropped 5 bases and J dropped 5; count of bases not matched to a gene: 8. Germline lookup yields CDR1 LNHDA and CDR2 SQIVND (reference sequence). The CDR3 covers 14 residues. Here the CDR3 reads CASSPAGDSYGYTF. CDR3 DNA sequence: TGTGCCAGTAGTCCAGCGGGGGACAGTTATGGCTACACCTTC.

J is TRBJ2-7 and V is TRBV27; possible D gene TRBD2, 6 bases. The CDR3 contains 15 residues. Deletions cut 0 bases from V and 4 bases from J, with 13 bases between. CDR1 and CDR2 from the germline V gene are MNHEY and SMNVEV (reference sequence). CDR3 DNA sequence: TGTGCCAGCAGTTTATCGTCAGGGCGGGGATACGAGCAGTACTTC. Protein product: CASSLSSGRGYEQYF.

V and J are TRBV18 and TRBJ2-1, with 10 bases that match TRBD2. This CDR3 has 15 residues. J lost 6 bases, V lost 1 base, and 3 bases had no gene match. Germline CDR1 KGHSH, CDR2 LQKENI. The CDR3, as DNA: TGTGCCAGCTCACCACGGACTAGCGGATCCAATGAGCAGTTCTTC. Amino acid sequence: CASSPRTSGSNEQFF.

This clone was counted once. This chain links TRBV3-1 (or the pseudogene TRBV3-2) with TRBJ2-2; 10 nucleotides match TRBD1. Losses at the gene ends were 0 bases for V and 0 bases for J; bases not matched to a gene: 10. Germline CDR1 LGHDT, CDR2 YNNKEL (reference sequence). The CDR3 is 20 residues long. The CDR3 coding sequence is TGTGCCAGCAGCCAAGAGACACGCCGGGACAGGGGATCGAACACCGGGGAGCTGTTTTTT. The encoded protein is CASSQETRRDRGSNTGELFF.

The chain links TRBV19 to TRBJ1-3; D remains ambiguous. Trimming pared 3 bases from V and 0 bases from J, leaving 12 bases between. This CDR3 is built from 16 residues. The V gene's germline CDR1 is LNHDA and CDR2 SQIVND (reference sequence). Here the CDR3 DNA reads TGTGCCAGTAGTATCCCAGGACTGATCTCTGGAAACACCATATATTTT. Translating gives CASSIPGLISGNTIYF.

The chain joins TRBV2 to TRBJ1-6; D is unresolved. CDR1 and CDR2 (germline): SNHLY, FYNNEI. This CDR3 contains 15 residues. Trimming removed 9 bases at V and 8 bases at J, with 20 bases between. The CDR3 nucleotides read TGTGCCAGACGAAGAACGACGGGAAGATATTCACCCCTCCACTTT. It codes for CARRRTTGRYSPLHF. The entire variable domain, with the rest obtained from reference TRBV2 and TRBJ1-6, is as follows: EPEVTQTPSHQVTQMGQEVILRCVPISNHLYFYWYRQILGQKVEFLVSFYNNEISEKSEIFDDQFSVERPDGSNFTLKIRSTKLEDSAMYFCARRRTTGRYSPLHFGNGTRLTVT.

The J gene is TRBJ2-3, the V gene TRBV11-3; D not certain. Germline values: CDR1 SGHNT, CDR2 YENEEA. The CDR3 consists of 15 residues. V lost 1 base to trimming and J lost 0 bases, with 8 bases between them. CDR3 nucleotide sequence: TGTGCCAGCAGCTTAGGAGTCGGGAGCACAGATACGCAGTATTTT. This encodes CASSLGVGSTDTQYF.

The chain couples TRBV7-5 to TRBJ2-7; TRBD2, the table's D call, was not compared with the DNA. TRBV7-5 is a documented pseudogene. This CDR3 has 15 residues. The CDR3 DNA follows: TGTGTCAGAAGCTTAGGGACTAGCCTACGGTACGAGCAGTACTTC. Its protein product is CVRSLGTSLRYEQYF.

The V and J genes are TRBV6-5 and TRBJ2-7, with D possibly matching TRBD2 (6 bases). The V and J ends lost 2 bases and 1 base respectively, with 9 bases between them. Per germline, CDR1 MNHEY and CDR2 SVGAGI. This CDR3 contains 14 residues. The CDR3 protein is CASSYGTLSYEQYF. The CDR3 bases are TGTGCCAGCAGTTACGGGACTCTTTCCTACGAGCAGTACTTC.

This chain connects TRBV19 to TRBJ2-4; no reliable D call. Germline V gene lookup returns CDR1 LNHDA and CDR2 SQIVND (reference sequence). The CDR3 has 16 amino acids. The ends were cut back, 2 bases at V and 0 bases at J, with 11 bases in the middle. CDR3 loop: CASSIWPGLAKNIQYF. In nucleotides, the CDR3 is TGTGCCAGTAGTATATGGCCAGGCCTAGCCAAAAACATTCAGTACTTC.

This chain connects TRBV21-1 to TRBJ1-5; the D call in the table, TRBD1, was not verified against the DNA. TRBV21-1 constitutes a pseudogene. The CDR3 covers 14 residues. Here the CDR3 reads CASSPGQKNQPQHF. The CDR3 DNA follows: TGTGCCAGCAGCCCGGGACAGAAAAATCAGCCCCAGCATTTT.

The V gene is TRBV13, the J gene TRBJ2-7; D is possibly TRBD1 (7 bases). V lost 3 bases and J lost 2, with 17 bases in between. The CDR3 totals 16 residues. CDR1 and CDR2 from the germline V gene are PRHDT and FYEKMQ (reference sequence). CDR3 region: CASSFGASGGTYEQYF. In DNA, the CDR3 is TGTGCCAGCAGCTTCGGTGCGTCAGGGGGGACCTACGAGCAGTACTTC.